A selection of T cell receptor beta chains follows, all from one sample in a study of CD8 T cells in ankylosing spondylitis. TCRdb fed the 5' RACE reads into MiXCR, producing one record per CDR3 protein. The profile covers 200,000 to 300,000 distinct CDR3 sequences, with roughly 32% appearing a single time and approximately 4.6% taken by the ten largest. Specimen: blood, either unsorted or a sorted T cell fraction (not recorded which). Receptors originate from a male donor with ankylosing spondylitis or in good health (not recorded which). Both conserved end residues are part of each CDR3. D genes are given only for firm matches. Where a row states a size, it is once, few, many or the class of an expanded clone; other rows omit it.

j_call | cdr3_length | clone_size | v_call | d_call | cdr3_aa | cdr3_nt
TRBJ2-3 | 11 | few | TRBV20-1 | NA | CSAPRADTQYF | TGCAGTGCTCCACGGGCAGATACGCAGTATTTT
TRBJ2-5 | 14 | few | TRBV29-1 | NA | CSVEWVDEQETQYF | TGCAGCGTTGAGTGGGTTGACGAGCAAGAGACCCAGTACTTC
TRBJ2-3 | 16 | NA | TRBV6-1 | NA | CASTWDEHSSTDTQYF | TGTGCCAGCACCTGGGACGAACACTCTAGCACAGATACGCAGTATTTT
TRBJ2-5 | 14 | NA | TRBV20-1 | TRBD1 | CSARDQGARQTQYF | TGCAGTGCTAGAGATCAGGGGGCACGCCAGACCCAGTACTTC
TRBJ2-7 | 13 | few | TRBV29-1 | NA | CSVEPGDSYEQYF | TGCAGCGTTGAACCGGGCGACTCCTACGAGCAGTACTTC
TRBJ2-1 | 11 | NA | TRBV10-3 | NA | CAIGDPPSQFF | TGTGCCATCGGGGACCCGCCATCGCAGTTCTTC
TRBJ2-7 | 14 | few | TRBV10-3 | NA | CAISDGGLSYEQYF | TGTGCCATCAGTGACGGGGGCCTCTCCTACGAGCAGTACTTC
TRBJ2-7 | 12 | NA | TRBV20-1 | NA | CSVKQEAYEQYF | TGCAGTGTGAAGCAGGAGGCGTACGAGCAGTACTTC
TRBJ2-1 | 19 | few | TRBV5-1 | TRBD2 | CASSRTALLAGPTYNEQFF | TGCGCCAGCAGCCGTACCGCATTATTAGCGGGGCCCACCTACAATGAGCAGTTCTTC
TRBJ2-2 | 15 | NA | TRBV5-1 | NA | CASAQGAAATGELFF | TGCGCCAGCGCACAGGGCGCCGCGGCCACCGGGGAGCTGTTTTTT
TRBJ1-1 | 13 | NA | TRBV5-5 | NA | CASSLLGATEAFF | TGTGCCAGCAGCTTGTTGGGGGCAACTGAAGCTTTCTTT
TRBJ2-5 | 17 | few | TRBV29-1 | TRBD1 | CSVLAGPGTGLFETQYF | TGCAGCGTCCTCGCGGGTCCCGGGACAGGTCTTTTCGAGACCCAGTACTTC
TRBJ1-1 | 17 | once | TRBV4-1 | NA | CASSQVGFEGGATEAFF | TGCGCCAGCAGCCAAGTAGGTTTTGAGGGGGGGGCCACTGAAGCTTTCTTT
TRBJ2-5 | 14 | NA | TRBV5-5 | NA | CASRSGRDQETQYF | TGTGCCAGCAGGTCGGGGCGAGACCAAGAGACCCAGTACTTC
TRBJ1-1 | 11 | few | TRBV20-1 | NA | CSARDGDSPFF | TGCAGTGCTAGGGACGGTGATTCCCCCTTCTTT
TRBJ2-3 | 14 | NA | TRBV10-3 | TRBD1 | CAIKTDRGTDTQYF | TGTGCCATCAAGACTGACAGGGGAACAGATACGCAGTATTTT
TRBJ2-7 | 15 | few | TRBV11-2 | TRBD2 | CASSPRLASSYEQYF | TGTGCCAGCAGCCCAAGACTAGCTAGCTCCTACGAGCAGTACTTC
TRBJ1-2 | 14 | few | TRBV20-1 | TRBD1 | CSAIVQGVGYGYTF | TGCAGTGCCATTGTCCAGGGGGTCGGCTATGGCTACACCTTC
TRBJ2-3 | 14 | few | TRBV20-1 | NA | CSARGRYSTDTQYF | TGCAGTGCTAGAGGGAGGTACAGCACAGATACGCAGTATTTT
TRBJ2-7 | 12 | few | TRBV27 | NA | CASSSRPPEQYF | TGTGCCAGCAGTTCCCGCCCGCCGGAGCAGTACTTC
TRBJ2-1 | 14 | NA | TRBV5-1 | TRBD2 | CASSFGTSYNEQFF | TGCGCCAGCAGCTTCGGGACTAGCTACAATGAGCAGTTCTTC
TRBJ1-1 | 16 | NA | TRBV11-2 | TRBD1 | CASSLKFGTALTEAFF | TGTGCCAGCAGCTTAAAATTTGGGACAGCACTGACTGAAGCTTTCTTT
TRBJ2-2 | 14 | NA | TRBV10-3 | TRBD1 | CALRDSANTGELFF | TGTGCCCTAAGGGACAGCGCGAACACCGGGGAGCTGTTTTTT
TRBJ2-7 | 13 | NA | TRBV20-1 | TRBD1 | CSAGGTGGNEQYF | TGCAGTGCTGGGGGGACAGGGGGCAACGAGCAGTACTTC